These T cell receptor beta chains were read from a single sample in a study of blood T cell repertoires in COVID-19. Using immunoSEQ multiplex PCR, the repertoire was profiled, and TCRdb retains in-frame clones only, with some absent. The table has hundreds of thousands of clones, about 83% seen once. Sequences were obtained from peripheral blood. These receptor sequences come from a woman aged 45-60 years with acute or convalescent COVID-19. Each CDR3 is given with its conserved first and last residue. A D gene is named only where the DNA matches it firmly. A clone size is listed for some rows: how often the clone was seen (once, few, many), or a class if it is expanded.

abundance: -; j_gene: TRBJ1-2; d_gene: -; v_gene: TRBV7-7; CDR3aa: CASSPMTAGGYGYTF; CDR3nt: TGTGCTAGCAGCCCCATGACGGCGGGGGGCTATGGCTACACCTTC
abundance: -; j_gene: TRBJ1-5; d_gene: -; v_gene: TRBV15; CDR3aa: CATSSLNQPQHF; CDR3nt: TGTGCCACCAGCAGTTTAAATCAGCCCCAGCATTTT
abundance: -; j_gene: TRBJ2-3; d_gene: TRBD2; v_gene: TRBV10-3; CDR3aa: CAISEPQRGRADTQYF; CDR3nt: TGTGCCATCAGTGAGCCGCAGCGGGGAAGGGCAGATACGCAGTATTTT
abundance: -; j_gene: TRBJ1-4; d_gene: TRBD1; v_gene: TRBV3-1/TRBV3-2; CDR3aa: CASRVRGSEKLFF; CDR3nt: TGTGCCAGCAGAGTCAGGGGGAGTGAAAAACTGTTTTTT
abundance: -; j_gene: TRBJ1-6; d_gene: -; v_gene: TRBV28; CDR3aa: CASSPGGGGNSPLHF; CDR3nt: TGTGCCAGCAGTCCCGGGGGAGGTGGGAATTCACCCCTCCACTTT
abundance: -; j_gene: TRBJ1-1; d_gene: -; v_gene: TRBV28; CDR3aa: CASSPSGAEAFF; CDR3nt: TGTGCCAGCAGTCCCTCGGGGGCTGAAGCTTTCTTT
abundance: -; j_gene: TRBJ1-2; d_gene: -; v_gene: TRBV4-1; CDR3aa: CASSHPSADSGINYGYTF; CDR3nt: TGCGCCAGCAGCCATCCGTCAGCCGACTCCGGTATTAACTATGGCTACACCTTC
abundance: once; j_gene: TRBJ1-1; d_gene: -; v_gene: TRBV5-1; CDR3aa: CASSLGGTNTEAFF; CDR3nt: TGCGCCAGCAGCTTGGGCGGGACCAACACTGAAGCTTTCTTT
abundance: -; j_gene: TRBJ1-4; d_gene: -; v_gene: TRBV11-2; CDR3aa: CASSLDRGEKLFF; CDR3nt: TGTGCCAGCAGCTTAGATCGGGGGGAGAAACTGTTTTTT
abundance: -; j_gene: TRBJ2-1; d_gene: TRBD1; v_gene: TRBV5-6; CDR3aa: CASTVGGQGYNEQFF; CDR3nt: TGTGCCAGCACCGTCGGGGGACAGGGTTACAATGAGCAGTTCTTC
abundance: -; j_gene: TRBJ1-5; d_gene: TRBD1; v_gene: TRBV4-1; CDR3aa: CASSQPGGRSNQPQHF; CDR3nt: TGCGCCAGCAGCCAACCAGGGGGCAGGAGCAATCAGCCCCAGCATTTT
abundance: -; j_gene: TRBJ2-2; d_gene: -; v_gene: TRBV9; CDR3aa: CASSPRPTANTGELFF; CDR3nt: TGTGCCAGCAGCCCGAGGCCCACTGCGAACACCGGGGAGCTGTTTTTT
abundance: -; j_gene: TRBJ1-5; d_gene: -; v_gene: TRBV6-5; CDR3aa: CASSYAPGNQPQHF; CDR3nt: TGTGCCAGCAGTTACGCTCCGGGAAATCAGCCCCAGCATTTT
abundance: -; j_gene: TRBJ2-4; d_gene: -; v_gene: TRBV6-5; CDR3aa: CASSYSLNRDIQYF; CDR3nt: TGTGCCAGCAGTTACTCTCTAAACCGGGACATTCAGTACTTC
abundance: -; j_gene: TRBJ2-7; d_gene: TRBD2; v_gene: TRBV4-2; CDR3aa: CASSQQPQGGDEQYF; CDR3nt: TGTGCCAGCAGCCAACAGCCGCAGGGAGGGGACGAGCAGTACTTC
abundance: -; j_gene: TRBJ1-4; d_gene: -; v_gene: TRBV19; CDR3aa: CASSIGGAGSEKLFF; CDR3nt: TGTGCCAGTAGTATTGGCGGGGCAGGAAGTGAAAAACTGTTTTTT
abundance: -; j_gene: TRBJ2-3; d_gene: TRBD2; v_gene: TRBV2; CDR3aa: CASSSPPGAGGTDTQYF; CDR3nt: TGTGCCAGCAGCTCCCCCCCGGGAGCGGGGGGTACAGATACGCAGTATTTT
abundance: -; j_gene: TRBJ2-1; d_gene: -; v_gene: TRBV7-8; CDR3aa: CASSRTTPSYNEQFF; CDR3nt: TGTGCCAGCAGCCGGACTACTCCCTCCTACAATGAGCAGTTCTTC
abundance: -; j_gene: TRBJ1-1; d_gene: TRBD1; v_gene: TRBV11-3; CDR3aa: CASSTGQGGTEAFF; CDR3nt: TGTGCCAGCAGCACTGGACAGGGGGGCACTGAAGCTTTCTTT
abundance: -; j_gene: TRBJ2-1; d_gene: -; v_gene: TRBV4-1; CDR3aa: CASSQDRGIYNEQFF; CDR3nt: TGCGCCAGCAGCCAAGATCGAGGAATCTACAATGAGCAGTTCTTC
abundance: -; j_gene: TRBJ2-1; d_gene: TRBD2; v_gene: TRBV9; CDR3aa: CASSVVGSGGVEQFF; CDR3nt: TGTGCCAGCAGCGTAGTGGGTAGCGGGGGGGTTGAGCAGTTCTTC